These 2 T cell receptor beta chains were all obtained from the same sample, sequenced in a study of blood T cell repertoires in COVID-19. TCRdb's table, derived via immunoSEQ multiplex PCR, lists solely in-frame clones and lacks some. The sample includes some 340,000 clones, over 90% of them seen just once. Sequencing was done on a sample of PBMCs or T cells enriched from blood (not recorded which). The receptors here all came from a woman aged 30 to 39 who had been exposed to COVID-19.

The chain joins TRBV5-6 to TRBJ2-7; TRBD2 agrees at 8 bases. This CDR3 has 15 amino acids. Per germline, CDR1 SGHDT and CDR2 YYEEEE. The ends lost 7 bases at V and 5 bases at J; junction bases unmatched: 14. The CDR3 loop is CASAGGDGLLDEQYF. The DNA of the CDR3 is TGTGCCAGCGCCGGGGGGGACGGCCTCCTAGACGAGCAGTACTTC.

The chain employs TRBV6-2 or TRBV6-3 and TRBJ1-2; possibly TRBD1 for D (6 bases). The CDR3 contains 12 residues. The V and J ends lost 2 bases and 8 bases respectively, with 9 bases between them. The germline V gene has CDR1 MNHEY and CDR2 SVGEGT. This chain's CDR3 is CASSYLRGGYTF. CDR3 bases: TGTGCCAGCAGTTACCTCAGGGGCGGCTACACCTTC.